This TCR beta chain emerged from a study of cytomegalovirus exposure and HLA in healthy donors. PCR was performed using 60 Vbeta and 13 Jbeta primers. The authors' processing: Among the unique TCR beta chains that a later analysis counted, around 72 million in all, around 11 million were shared. Produced via immunoSEQ multiplex PCR; TCRdb's table is partial and in-frame only. The D gene and trimming were derived from the DNA, and the V and J assignments and clone size from that table. The sample has some 150,000 clones, around 80% seen once. Findings and limits, study-wide: HLA alleles showed associations with around 15,000 TCR beta sequences in a later analysis, at a 0.05 false discovery rate. Specificity for CMV antigens was confirmed in vitro for a few of the CMV-associated chains.

Germline CDR1 reads SGHDT; CDR2 reads YYEEEE. The CDR3 length is 15 residues. Deletions cut 0 bases from V and 1 base from J, with 5 bases between. To note about this clone: Its antigen is unknown.

Specimen: PBMCs. This receptor was identified in a man younger than 40 in good health and CMV-seronegative. The chain employs TRBV5-6 and TRBJ2-6; D not certain. The CDR3 is CASSLGGSGANVLTF. CDR3 DNA: TGTGCCAGCAGCTTGGGAGGTTCTGGGGCCAACGTCCTGACTTTC.